Listed here is a single T cell receptor beta chain. The sample originates from a study of blood T cell repertoires in COVID-19. Study information: PBMCs, B-cell-depleted T cells, or T cells were the source of the cDNA or gDNA that made up the material.

Cohort 3 donors counted as recovered after two negative PCRs, clearance, or resolved symptoms. Sequencing was performed with immunoSEQ multiplex PCR; in TCRdb, only in-frame clones are kept and a portion is missing. Of about 310,000 clones in the sample, 87% were seen once. V was pared by 5 bases and J by 2 bases, with 11 bases between. The CDR3 is 14 amino acids. Germline CDR1 reads SGHVS; CDR2 reads FQNEAQ. Sequenced: PBMCs or T cells enriched from blood (not recorded which). This sequence joins TRBV7-8 and TRBJ2-3; D uncertain. The sequence was collected from a woman younger than 30 who had recovered from COVID-19. This CDR3 reads CASSPDWSTDTQYF. The CDR3 nucleotides read TGTGCCAGCAGCCCAGACTGGTCCACAGATACGCAGTATTTT. Drawing the rest from reference TRBV7-8 and TRBJ2-3, the complete variable domain is GAGVSQSPRYKVAKRGQDVALRCDPISGHVSLFWYQQALGQGPEFLTYFQNEAQLDKSGLPSDRFFAERPEGSVSTLKIQRTQQEDSAVYLCASSPDWSTDTQYFGPGTRLTVL.